The 23 T cell receptor beta chains in this list originate from one sample, sequenced in a study of early T cells in non-severe SARS-CoV-2 infection. TCRdb analysed the 5' RACE reads with MiXCR anew, one entry per CDR3 protein. The repertoire holds about 81,000 distinct CDR3 sequences, with 5.5% to 7.5% as singletons. The sample taken for sequencing was whole blood. Receptors were obtained from an adult who was a healthcare worker with PCR-confirmed SARS-CoV-2 infection or an uninfected control (not recorded which).

The chain couples TRBV11-2 to TRBJ2-7; D ambiguous. The CDR3 length is 12 residues. Germline V gene sequence: CDR1 SGHAT, CDR2 FQNNGV. V gave up 3 bases and J gave up 3 bases, with 6 bases separating them. CDR3 DNA: TGTGCCAGCAGCTTTAAACACTACGAGCAGTACTTC. Encoded protein: CASSFKHYEQYF.

This clonotype came up a few times. The chain recombines TRBV2 with TRBJ1-2, with D perhaps TRBD1 (5 bases). Germline V gives CDR1 SNHLY, CDR2 FYNNEI. The V and J ends lost 7 bases and 4 bases respectively, with 22 bases between them. CDR3 length: 16 amino acids. CDR3 in DNA: TGTGCCAGCACTTTGGCCGGATGGGGGGAAGGCTATGGCTACACCTTC. Its protein is CASTLAGWGEGYGYTF.

There are many counts of this clonotype. The rearrangement uses TRBV29-1 and TRBJ2-3, with TRBD1 matching over 7 bases. Germline V gives CDR1 SQVTM, CDR2 ANQGSEA. The V and J ends lost 2 bases and 3 bases, in that order; junction bases with no gene match: 8. This CDR3 comprises 15 residues. The CDR3 is CSVERAGGATDTQYF. The CDR3 DNA reads TGCAGCGTTGAAAGGGCAGGGGGAGCGACAGATACGCAGTATTTT.

This clonotype was counted at least ten times. The gene calls are TRBV7-9 and TRBJ2-7, with 11 bases fitting TRBD2. CDR3 length: 14 residues. The V gene's germline CDR1 is SEHNR and CDR2 FQNEAQ (reference sequence). V shed 5 bases and J 4 bases; nucleotides not matched to a gene: 4. Written as DNA, the CDR3 is TGTGCCAGCAGCAGGGGACTAGCGGCTTACGAGCAGTACTTC. Its translation is CASSRGLAAYEQYF.

This clonotype has a count of ten or more. The V and J genes are TRBV14 and TRBJ2-1, with 8 nucleotides matching TRBD1. The CDR3 sequence is 14 residues long. J lost 8 bases, V lost 4 bases, and 7 bases had no gene match. Germline CDR1 SGHDN, CDR2 FVKESK. CDR3 DNA sequence: TGTGCCAGCAGCCCTTGGACAGGGCGGCATGAGCAGTTCTTC. Translation: CASSPWTGRHEQFF.

There are a few counts of this clonotype. The chain's CDR3 is CASSLRALGRTNYGYTF. CDR3 coding DNA: TGTGCCAGCAGCCTCCGGGCGCTCGGGAGAACTAACTATGGCTACACCTTC. The chain recombines TRBV3-1 with TRBJ1-2; D gene uncertain. The V and J ends lost 4 bases and 0 bases respectively, with 18 bases between them. The CDR3 is made up of 17 amino acids. Germline V lookup: CDR1 LGHDT, CDR2 YNNKEL (reference sequence).

In nucleotides, the CDR3 is TGCGCCAGCAGCCAAGATGCGATTTATGAGACCCAGTACTTC. Translated: CASSQDAIYETQYF. V usage is TRBV4-1 and J usage is TRBJ2-5; no firm D call. Germline V CDR1 and CDR2: MGHRA, YSYEKL. The length of the CDR3 is 14 residues. Trimming left V 0 bases short and J 5 bases short, with 10 bases between.

This clonotype was observed many times. The chain employs TRBV29-1 and TRBJ2-5, with D maybe TRBD1 (7 bases). V dropped 7 bases and J dropped 6 bases, with 21 bases sitting between them. This CDR3 spans 14 amino acids. Germline loops: CDR1 SQVTM, CDR2 ANQGSEA. The DNA of the CDR3 is TGCAGCGGTACGGGCAGGGGGGACGGAAAGACCCAGTACTTC. Protein sequence: CSGTGRGDGKTQYF.

This clonotype was seen a handful of times. J is TRBJ1-1 and V is TRBV29-1; 7 nucleotides line up with TRBD1. This CDR3 comprises 12 residues. V was pared by 7 bases and J by 4 bases, with 6 bases of the junction left unmatched. Germline V gene sequence: CDR1 SQVTM, CDR2 ANQGSEA. CDR3 protein: CSAGDRVTEAFF. CDR3 DNA: TGCAGCGCCGGAGACAGGGTCACTGAAGCTTTCTTT.

In this sample, this clonotype turned up many times. The chain carries TRBV19 and TRBJ2-1, with TRBD2 identical over 11 bases. CDR1 and CDR2 (germline): LNHDA, SQIVND (reference sequence). Losses at the gene ends were 3 bases for V and 8 bases for J; bases not matched to a gene: 6. This CDR3 is 15 amino acids long. CDR3 nucleotides: TGTGCCAGTAGTATGGGTAGCGGGAGGGCCGATGAGCAGTTCTTC. This encodes CASSMGSGRADEQFF.

This clonotype was seen a handful of times. This chain uses TRBV7-9 with TRBJ1-5; D is uncertain. Germline CDR1 reads SEHNR; CDR2 reads FQNEAQ (reference sequence). The CDR3 totals 13 residues. Trimming shortened V by 5 bases and J by 4 bases, and 9 bases separated the two germline ends. The CDR3 sequence is CASSPKGNQPQHF. Here the CDR3 DNA reads TGTGCCAGCAGCCCAAAGGGTAATCAGCCCCAGCATTTT.

This rearrangement joins TRBV28 to TRBJ1-4; maybe TRBD1 (5 bases). V lost 5 bases and J lost 7, with 14 bases in between. Germline V lookup: CDR1 MDHEN, CDR2 SYDVKM. The CDR3 covers 14 residues. The CDR3, as DNA: TGTGCCAGCAGTCCAGCGGGGGTTAGTGAAAAACTGTTTTTT. It encodes CASSPAGVSEKLFF.

The chain has TRBV25-1 and TRBJ2-3, with no clear D. Per germline, CDR1 MGHDK and CDR2 SYGVNS. The CDR3 is 18 residues long. The ends were cut back, 3 bases at V and 1 base at J, with 20 bases in the middle. Here the CDR3 reads CASSDPARSGPGTDTQYF. CDR3 sequence (DNA): TGTGCCAGCAGTGACCCCGCCCGGAGTGGGCCTGGCACAGATACGCAGTATTTT.

Ten or more counts support this clonotype. V and J are TRBV5-5 and TRBJ1-1; 11 bases fit TRBD1. The CDR3 has 14 amino acids. With V trimmed by 3 bases and J by 7 bases, 5 bases remained unmatched. CDR1 SGHKS and CDR2 YYEKEE come from the germline V gene (reference sequence). In nucleotides, the CDR3 is TGTGCCAGCAGCTCCTGGACAGGGGGCTTTGAAGCTTTCTTT. The encoded protein is CASSSWTGGFEAFF.

The gene calls are TRBV29-1 and TRBJ1-1; 7 bases match TRBD1. With V trimmed by 8 bases and J by 3 bases, 12 bases remained unmatched. The CDR3 extends over 14 amino acids. Germline V gives CDR1 SQVTM, CDR2 ANQGSEA. The CDR3 reads CSTSRGLEDTEAFF. Here the CDR3 DNA reads TGCAGCACCTCGAGGGGGCTTGAAGACACTGAAGCTTTCTTT.

The J gene is TRBJ1-5, the V gene TRBV19; TRBD1 matches at 8 bases. CDR1 LNHDA and CDR2 SQIVND come from the germline V gene (reference sequence). V shed 9 bases, J shed 0 bases, and the junction held 7 bases outside the gene matches. The CDR3 consists of 15 residues. CDR3 residues: CARRDRIDSNQPQHF. The DNA of the CDR3 is TGTGCCAGACGGGACAGGATCGATAGCAATCAGCCCCAGCATTTT.

The rearrangement uses TRBV24-1 and TRBJ2-2, with 10 bases identical to TRBD2. This CDR3 region has 16 residues. With 5 bases clipped from V and 3 bases from J, the junction kept 5 bases outside the gene matches. The germline CDR1 and CDR2 sequences are KGHDR and SFDVKD. This CDR3 is CATSGGTSEYTGELFF. Here the CDR3 DNA reads TGTGCCACCAGTGGAGGGACTAGCGAATACACCGGGGAGCTGTTTTTT.

CDR3 loop: CASSLLLAAKETQYF. The CDR3, as DNA: TGTGCCAGCAGCTTGTTGCTAGCGGCAAAAGAGACCCAGTACTTC. J is TRBJ2-5 and V is TRBV5-6; 7 bases line up with TRBD2. The CDR3 loop spans 15 amino acids. Germline CDR1 reads SGHDT; CDR2 reads YYEEEE. J gave up 3 bases and V 1 base, and 6 bases lay outside the gene matches.

This clonotype has ten or more counts. The V gene is TRBV5-1, the J gene TRBJ1-2; 8 bases agree with TRBD1. V lost 1 base, J lost 4 bases, and 3 bases stayed unmatched. Per the germline V gene, CDR1 is SGHRS and CDR2 is YFSETQ. This CDR3 is built from 14 residues. Here the CDR3 reads CASSLIDRGYGYTF. The CDR3 DNA follows: TGCGCCAGCAGCTTGATAGACAGGGGCTATGGCTACACCTTC. Full variable domain (missing parts from reference TRBV5-1 and TRBJ1-2): KAGVTQTPRYLIKTRGQQVTLSCSPISGHRSVSWYQQTPGQGLQFLFEYFSETQRNKGNFPGRFSGRQFSNSRSEMNVSTLELGDSALYLCASSLIDRGYGYTFGSGTRLTVV.

This clonotype showed up just a few times. V and J are TRBV3-1 and TRBJ2-7, with D possibly being TRBD1 (6 bases). Trimming took off 4 bases at V and 3 bases at J, with 10 bases between the two ends. This CDR3 contains 13 residues. Germline CDR1 and CDR2: LGHDT and YNNKEL (reference sequence). The CDR3 DNA reads as TGTGCCAGCAGCCCAGGACAGAGCTACGAGCAGTACTTC. Protein product: CASSPGQSYEQYF.

This clonotype was detected many times. CDR3 loop: CASSVRQGTGQVEQYF. The CDR3 DNA is TGTGCCAGCAGCGTACGACAGGGGACAGGGCAGGTCGAGCAGTACTTC. The chain has TRBV11-2 and TRBJ2-7; 9 bases map to TRBD1. The germline V gene encodes CDR1 SGHAT and CDR2 FQNNGV. CDR3 length equals 16 residues. V gave up 5 bases and J gave up 6 bases; unmatched junction bases: 14.

This clonotype was counted only a few times. This chain joins TRBV6-1 and TRBJ2-7, with D maybe TRBD2 (5 bases). Germline lookup yields CDR1 MNHNS and CDR2 SASEGT. The V end lost 7 bases, the J end lost 1 base, and 14 bases lay between the germline ends. The CDR3 spans 14 residues. CDR3 DNA sequence: TGTGCCAGCATGCGGGCAGGATCATCCTACGAGCAGTACTTC. The encoded protein is CASMRAGSSYEQYF.

V gene TRBV7-8 combines with J gene TRBJ2-7; D gene unclear. The V gene lost 3 bases and the J gene lost 1 base, with 10 bases spanning the gap. The CDR3 contains 14 residues. CDR1 is SGHVS and CDR2 is FQNEAQ in the germline V gene. The DNA for the CDR3 is TGTGCCAGCAGCTTGAGACATGATTCCTACGAGCAGTACTTC. This encodes CASSLRHDSYEQYF.